The present TCR beta chain was sequenced within a study of T cell repertoires in cytomegalovirus infection. Study details: Public TCR beta signature analysis indicated the presence of both CMV infection and matching HLA type. General study findings and limits: Predominance within the ex vivo response was attributable to HLA-C-restricted CMV-specific TCR beta clonotypes.

About this clonotype itself: The antigen remains undetermined. The junction does not match germline at one end; this may be a read error.

The CDR3 runs to 14 residues. Germline CDR1 is SGHDT and CDR2 is YYEEEE. Each CDR3 protein gets one entry after TCRdb re-called the reads with MiXCR. Seen here are approximately 770,000 distinct CDR3 sequences, 25% to 30% observed once, and the top ten hold around 13%. This specimen consisted of cultured CD8+ T cells from PBMCs, obtained from culture after CMV antigen stimulation. This sequence joins TRBV5-6 and TRBJ1-2; a possible D gene is TRBD1 (5 bases). The sequence derives from a human donor in good health (CMV status not recorded). Some clones in this sample may be carry-over from other donors' samples. The CDR3 DNA sequence: TGTGCCAGCAGATTGGTAGGGGATGGAGATGGCTACACCTTC. Translated, it gives CASRLVGDGDGYTF.